This T cell receptor beta chain was retrieved from a study of glioma-infiltrating T cells. Regarding the study as a whole: Gliomas, especially low-grade, showed above-expected tissue-blood divergence; non-neoplastic patients showed below.

This CDR3 contains 15 residues. Germline lookup yields CDR1 SGHTA and CDR2 FQGNSA. Trimming pared 1 base from V and 1 base from J, leaving 9 bases between. Ten or more counts support this clonotype. Its antigen remains unidentified. Amplification of TCR alpha and beta CDR3 regions from RNA used iRepertoire nested multiplex PCR. For one-step reverse transcription and amplification, about 90-400 ng of tissue mRNA or PBMC total RNA was used. TCRdb re-called the multiplex PCR reads through MiXCR, storing one row per CDR3 protein. The sample has about 130,000 distinct CDR3 sequences; approximately 25% are singletons.

The chain carries TRBV7-2 and TRBJ2-3; D may be TRBD1 (5 bases). The source of this sequence is a human donor with low-grade glioma or glioblastoma, undergoing nonglioma brain surgery, or in good health (not recorded which). Sequencing was performed on glioma tissue, nonneoplastic brain tissue, or PBMCs (not recorded which). CDR3 in amino acids: CASSLELRGTDTQYF. The CDR3 bases are TGTGCCAGCAGCTTAGAGCTCAGGGGCACAGATACGCAGTATTTT.